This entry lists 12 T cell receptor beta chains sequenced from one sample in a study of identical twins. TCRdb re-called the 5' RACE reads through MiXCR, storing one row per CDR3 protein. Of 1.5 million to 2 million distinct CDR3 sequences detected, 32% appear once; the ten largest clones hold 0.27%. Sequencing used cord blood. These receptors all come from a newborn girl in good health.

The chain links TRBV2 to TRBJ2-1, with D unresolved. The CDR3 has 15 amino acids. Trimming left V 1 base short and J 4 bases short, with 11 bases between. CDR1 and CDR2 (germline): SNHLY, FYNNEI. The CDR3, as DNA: TGTGCCAGCAGTGAAGGGCTTCCGTCGTACAATGAGCAGTTCTTC. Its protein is CASSEGLPSYNEQFF. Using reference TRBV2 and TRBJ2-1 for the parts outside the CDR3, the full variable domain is EPEVTQTPSHQVTQMGQEVILRCVPISNHLYFYWYRQILGQKVEFLVSFYNNEISEKSEIFDDQFSVERPDGSNFTLKIRSTKLEDSAMYFCASSEGLPSYNEQFFGPGTRLTVL.

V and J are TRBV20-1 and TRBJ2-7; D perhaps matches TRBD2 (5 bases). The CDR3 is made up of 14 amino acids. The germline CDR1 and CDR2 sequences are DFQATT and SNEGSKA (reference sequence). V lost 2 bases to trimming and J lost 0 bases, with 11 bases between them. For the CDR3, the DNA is TGCAGTGCTAGACCTCCACTAGACTCCTACGAGCAGTACTTC. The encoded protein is CSARPPLDSYEQYF.

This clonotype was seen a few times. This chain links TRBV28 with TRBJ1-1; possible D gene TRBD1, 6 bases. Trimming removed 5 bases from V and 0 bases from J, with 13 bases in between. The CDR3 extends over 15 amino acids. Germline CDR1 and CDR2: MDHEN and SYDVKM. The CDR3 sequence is CASSGGGGMNTEAFF. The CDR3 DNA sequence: TGTGCCAGCAGTGGGGGTGGGGGCATGAACACTGAAGCTTTCTTT.

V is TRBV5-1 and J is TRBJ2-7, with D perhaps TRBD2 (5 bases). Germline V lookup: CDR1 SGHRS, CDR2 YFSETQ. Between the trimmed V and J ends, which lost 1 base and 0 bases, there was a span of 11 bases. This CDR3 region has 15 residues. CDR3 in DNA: TGCGCCAGCAGCTTGATCGGGGATAGCTCCTACGAGCAGTACTTC. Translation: CASSLIGDSSYEQYF. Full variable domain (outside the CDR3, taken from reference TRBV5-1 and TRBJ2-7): KAGVTQTPRYLIKTRGQQVTLSCSPISGHRSVSWYQQTPGQGLQFLFEYFSETQRNKGNFPGRFSGRQFSNSRSEMNVSTLELGDSALYLCASSLIGDSSYEQYFGPGTRLTVT.

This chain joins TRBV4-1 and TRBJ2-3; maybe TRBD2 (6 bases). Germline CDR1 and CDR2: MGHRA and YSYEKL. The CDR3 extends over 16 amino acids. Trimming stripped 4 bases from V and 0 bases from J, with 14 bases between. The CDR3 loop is CASSPGTLTSTDTQYF. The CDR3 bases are TGCGCCAGCAGCCCCGGGACTTTAACTAGCACAGATACGCAGTATTTT.

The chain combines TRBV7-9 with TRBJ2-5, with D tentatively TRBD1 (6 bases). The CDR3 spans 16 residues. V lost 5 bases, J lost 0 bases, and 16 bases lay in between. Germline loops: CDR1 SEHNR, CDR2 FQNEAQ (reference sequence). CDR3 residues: CASSPTTGLYQETQYF. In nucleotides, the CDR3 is TGTGCCAGCAGCCCTACGACAGGTCTTTACCAAGAGACCCAGTACTTC.

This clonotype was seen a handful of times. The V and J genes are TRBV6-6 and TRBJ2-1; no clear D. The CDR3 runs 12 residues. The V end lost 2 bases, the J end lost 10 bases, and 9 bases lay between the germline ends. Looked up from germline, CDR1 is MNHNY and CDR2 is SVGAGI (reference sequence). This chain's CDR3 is CASSYVSGEQFF. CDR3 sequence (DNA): TGTGCCAGCAGTTACGTGTCTGGCGAGCAGTTCTTC.

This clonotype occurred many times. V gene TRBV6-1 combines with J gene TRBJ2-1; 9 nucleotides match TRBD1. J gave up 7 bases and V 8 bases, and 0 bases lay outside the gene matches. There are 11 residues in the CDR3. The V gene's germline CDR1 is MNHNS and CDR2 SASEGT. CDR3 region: CASGTGNEQFF. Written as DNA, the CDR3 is TGTGCCAGCGGGACAGGGAATGAGCAGTTCTTC.

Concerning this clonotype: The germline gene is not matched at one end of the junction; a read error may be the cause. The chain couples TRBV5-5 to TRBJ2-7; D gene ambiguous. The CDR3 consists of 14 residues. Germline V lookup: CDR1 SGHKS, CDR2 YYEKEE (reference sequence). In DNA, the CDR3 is TGTGCCAGCGGCTTGTATGGCGTGTCCTACGAGCAGTACTTC. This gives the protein CASGLYGVSYEQYF.

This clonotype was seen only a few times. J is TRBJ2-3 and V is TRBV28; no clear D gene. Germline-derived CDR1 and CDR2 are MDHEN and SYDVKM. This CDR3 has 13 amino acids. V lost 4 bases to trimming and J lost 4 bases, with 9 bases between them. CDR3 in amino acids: CASSSSAPDTQYF. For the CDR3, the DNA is TGTGCCAGCAGTTCTAGTGCGCCAGATACGCAGTATTTT.

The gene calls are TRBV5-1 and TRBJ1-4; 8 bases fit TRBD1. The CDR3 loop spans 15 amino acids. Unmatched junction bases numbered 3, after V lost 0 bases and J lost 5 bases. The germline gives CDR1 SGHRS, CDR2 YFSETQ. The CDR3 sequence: CASSLGGQANEKLFF. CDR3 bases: TGCGCCAGCAGCTTGGGGGGACAGGCGAATGAAAAACTGTTTTTT. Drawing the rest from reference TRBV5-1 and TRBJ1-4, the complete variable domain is KAGVTQTPRYLIKTRGQQVTLSCSPISGHRSVSWYQQTPGQGLQFLFEYFSETQRNKGNFPGRFSGRQFSNSRSEMNVSTLELGDSALYLCASSLGGQANEKLFFGSGTQLSVL.

CDR3 in DNA: TGTGCCAGCAGTGCTCCCGGGACATATGGCTACACCTTC. It translates to CASSAPGTYGYTF. The rearrangement uses TRBV25-1 and TRBJ1-2; D is perhaps TRBD1 (6 bases). Germline CDR1 MGHDK, CDR2 SYGVNS. The V gene lost 4 bases and the J gene lost 5 bases, with 11 bases spanning the gap. This CDR3 is 13 amino acids long.